Each of the 16 T cell receptor beta chains below was sequenced from the same sample in a study of Graves' ophthalmopathy and Graves' hyperthyroidism. RNA transcripts yielded amplified TCR beta CDR3 regions. HTBI-primed RT-PCR formed the first round, and a multiplex PCR formed the second. TCRdb redid the calling of the multiplex PCR reads with MiXCR, one entry per CDR3 protein. Of over a million distinct CDR3 sequences detected, less than 45% appear once; the ten largest clones hold 11%. Sequencing used peripheral blood or thyroid tissue (not recorded which). Receptors were obtained from an adult man with Graves' hyperthyroidism.

The J gene is TRBJ2-1, the V gene TRBV25-1; D is possibly TRBD1 (6 bases). Germline V gene data show CDR1 as MGHDK and CDR2 as SYGVNS. CDR3 length equals 17 residues. The V gene lost 0 bases and the J gene lost 0 bases, with 12 bases spanning the gap. CDR3: CASSEYQGPSSYNEQFF. CDR3 DNA: TGTGCCAGCAGTGAATATCAGGGGCCAAGCTCCTACAATGAGCAGTTCTTC.

The J gene is TRBJ1-2, the V gene TRBV29-1, with TRBD1 as a possible D gene (5 bases). This CDR3 comprises 13 residues. The V and J ends lost 7 bases and 2 bases respectively, with 14 bases between them. Germline-derived CDR1 and CDR2 are SQVTM and ANQGSEA. In DNA, the CDR3 is TGCAGCGGGGCAAGACAGAGAAACTATGGCTACACCTTC. Amino acid sequence: CSGARQRNYGYTF.

Of note for this clonotype: One junction end does not reproduce the germline sequence, and a read error may be involved. The chain couples TRBV15 to TRBJ2-7, with D possibly being TRBD2 (5 bases). The CDR3 is made up of 16 amino acids. The germline V gene encodes CDR1 LNHNV and CDR2 YYDKDF (reference sequence). The CDR3 DNA is TGTGCCAGCAGCCAAGATCTTTACGGGGAGAAGAACGAGCAGTACTTC. This translates into CASSQDLYGEKNEQYF.

This clonotype was counted at least ten times. V usage is TRBV10-2 and J usage is TRBJ1-1; the match to TRBD1 covers 7 bases. Germline V lookup: CDR1 WSHSY, CDR2 SAAADI. Unmatched junction bases numbered 6, after V lost 10 bases and J lost 7 bases. This CDR3 has 11 residues. The CDR3 loop reads CATEGQIEAFF. Here the CDR3 DNA reads TGCGCCACCGAGGGACAGATTGAAGCTTTCTTT.

There are a few counts of this clonotype. The chain carries TRBV3-1 and TRBJ1-1; D is ambiguous. The germline V and J ends were trimmed by 4 bases and 1 base, with 13 bases remaining between them. The CDR3 is made up of 15 amino acids. CDR1 and CDR2 from the germline V gene are LGHDT and YNNKEL (reference sequence). CDR3: CASSLYGGGNTEAFF. The CDR3 region has the DNA TGTGCCAGCAGCCTATACGGAGGCGGGAACACTGAAGCTTTCTTT.

This clonotype was counted a few times. The chain uses TRBV6-6 and TRBJ2-7; weak D call: TRBD2 (6 bases). This CDR3 has 14 amino acids. V shed 5 bases and J shed 0 bases, with 11 bases lying between them. Germline V gene sequence: CDR1 MNHNY, CDR2 SVGAGI (reference sequence). CDR3 sequence: CASSGVADSYEQYF. The CDR3 bases are TGTGCCAGCAGTGGAGTAGCGGACTCCTACGAGCAGTACTTC.

The V and J genes are TRBV29-1 and TRBJ2-7; perhaps TRBD1 as D (6 bases). Deletions cut 1 base from V and 4 bases from J, with 14 bases between. The CDR3 runs 14 residues. Germline CDR1 is SQVTM and CDR2 is ANQGSEA. The CDR3 DNA sequence: TGCAGCGTTGAAGTCAGGGGCGAGGCGTACGAGCAGTACTTC. It translates to CSVEVRGEAYEQYF.

This clonotype was picked up a small number of times. The chain joins TRBV4-3 to TRBJ2-2; D remains unclear. In germline, CDR1 is LGHNA, CDR2 YSLEER. The CDR3 sequence is 14 residues long. V lost 1 base, J lost 8 bases, and 11 bases lay in between. DNA of the CDR3: TGCGCCAGCAGCCAAGGGCGCGTTCGGGGGGAGCTGTTTTTT. Protein product: CASSQGRVRGELFF.

With regard to this clonotype: Sequence at one end of the junction differs from germline and may be a read error. V gene TRBV5-1 combines with J gene TRBJ2-5; unclear D gene. Germline CDR1 reads SGHRS; CDR2 reads YFSETQ. This CDR3 has 14 residues. The CDR3: CASSRAGNQETQYF. Here the CDR3 DNA reads TGTGCCAGCAGCCGCGCTGGGAACCAAGAGACCCAGTACTTC. Full variable domain (rest looked up from reference TRBV5-1 and TRBJ2-5): KAGVTQTPRYLIKTRGQQVTLSCSPISGHRSVSWYQQTPGQGLQFLFEYFSETQRNKGNFPGRFSGRQFSNSRSEMNVSTLELGDSALYLCASSRAGNQETQYFGPGTRLLVL.

This clonotype occurred many times. The rearrangement links TRBV20-1 to TRBJ2-7, with 9 nucleotides matching TRBD2. The CDR3 is 15 residues long. The germline V gene has CDR1 DFQATT and CDR2 SNEGSKA (reference sequence). After removal of 5 bases from V and 3 bases from J, the junction contained 11 bases not matched to a gene. The CDR3 spells CSAQGAGGISYEQYF. The CDR3 DNA reads TGCAGTGCTCAGGGAGCGGGAGGAATTAGCTACGAGCAGTACTTC.

The rearrangement links TRBV5-1 to TRBJ2-5; D is perhaps TRBD1 (5 bases). Germline loops: CDR1 SGHRS, CDR2 YFSETQ. V lost 3 bases, J lost 1 base, and 10 bases lay in between. The CDR3 extends over 14 amino acids. CDR3 in DNA: TGCGCCAGCAGCTCCGAGACAGTCCAAGAGACCCAGTACTTC. Translating it yields CASSSETVQETQYF.

The table lists this clonotype with a count of one. This rearrangement joins TRBV28 to TRBJ1-2; unclear D gene. V was pared by 3 bases and J by 7 bases, with 12 bases between. From germline, CDR1 is MDHEN and CDR2 SYDVKM. This CDR3 spans 13 amino acids. As DNA, the CDR3 is TGTGCCAGCAGTTTCTCCAGGCTGGGTGGCTACACCTTC. Protein: CASSFSRLGGYTF.

This chain joins TRBV7-2 and TRBJ2-5; TRBD1 aligns across 8 bases. CDR1 SGHTA and CDR2 FQGNSA come from the germline V gene. The CDR3 is 16 residues long. V dropped 3 bases and J dropped 5; count of bases not matched to a gene: 11. CDR3 in amino acids: CASSFAGTGSSETQYF. The DNA for the CDR3 is TGTGCCAGCAGCTTTGCCGGGACAGGTTCATCGGAGACCCAGTACTTC.

This clonotype has ten or more counts. The chain uses TRBV5-6 and TRBJ2-7; TRBD1 matches 8 bases. After removal of 3 bases from V and 3 bases from J, the junction contained 5 bases not matched to a gene. The germline V gene has CDR1 SGHDT and CDR2 YYEEEE. The CDR3 covers 14 residues. CDR3 DNA sequence: TGTGCCAGCAGCTCGGGACAGGAGGTCTACGAGCAGTACTTC. Translation: CASSSGQEVYEQYF. Based on the CDR3 plus reference TRBV5-6 and TRBJ2-7, the full variable domain is DAGVTQSPTHLIKTRGQQVTLRCSPKSGHDTVSWYQQALGQGPQFIFQYYEEEERQRGNFPDRFSGHQFPNYSSELNVNALLLGDSALYLCASSSGQEVYEQYFGPGTRLTVT.

About this clonotype itself: This sequence may be a read error, since a much larger clone differs from it by one base. V usage is TRBV2 and J usage is TRBJ2-7; TRBD2 agrees at 15 bases. Unmatched junction bases numbered 0, after V lost 6 bases and J lost 3 bases. The CDR3 totals 14 residues. Germline values: CDR1 SNHLY, CDR2 FYNNEI. The DNA of the CDR3 is TGTGCCAGCAGGGGACTAGCGGGAGGCTACGAGCAGTACTTC. This encodes CASRGLAGGYEQYF.

This clonotype was seen at least ten times. The J gene is TRBJ2-7, the V gene TRBV6-4; the D is unclear. Germline-derived CDR1 and CDR2 are MRHNA and SNTAGT. This CDR3 has 12 residues. Trimming took 4 bases from V and 2 from J, leaving 6 bases between them. CDR3 amino acids: CASSGQAYEQYF. In nucleotides, the CDR3 is TGTGCCAGCAGTGGCCAAGCCTACGAGCAGTACTTC.